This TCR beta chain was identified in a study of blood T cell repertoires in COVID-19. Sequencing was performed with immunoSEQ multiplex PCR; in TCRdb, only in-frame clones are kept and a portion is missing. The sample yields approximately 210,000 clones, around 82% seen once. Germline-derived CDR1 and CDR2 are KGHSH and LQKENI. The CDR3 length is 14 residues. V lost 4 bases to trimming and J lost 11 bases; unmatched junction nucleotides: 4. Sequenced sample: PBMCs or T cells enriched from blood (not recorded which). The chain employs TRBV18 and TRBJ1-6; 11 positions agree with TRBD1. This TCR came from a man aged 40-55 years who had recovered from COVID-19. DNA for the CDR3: TGTGCCAGCTCACTGGACAGGGGGCCGGCACCCCTCCACTTT. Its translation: CASSLDRGPAPLHF.